The rows below give T cell receptor beta chains drawn from one sample of a study of OX40 agonist ivuxolimab in advanced cancers. The method was immunoSEQ multiplex PCR; TCRdb's version includes in-frame clones alone and lacks a portion of them. Of about 97,000 clones listed, roughly 90% are singletons. Sequenced here: CD4+ or CD8+ T cells sorted from blood, sampled in a trial of the OX40 agonist ivuxolimab. All receptors come from an adult with an advanced solid tumor such as melanoma, head and neck, liver or kidney cancer. CDR3s include the opening cysteine and the closing phenylalanine or tryptophan. The D gene is left open where the match is weak. Size is omitted from some rows. Given values are once, few, many or a class for expanded clones.

d_call: .; j_call: TRBJ2-2; clone_size: .; v_call: TRBV4-1; cdr3_aa: CASSQVGGRERGGELFF; cdr3_nt: TGCGCCAGCAGCCAAGTAGGGGGGCGAGAGAGAGGCGGGGAGCTGTTTTTT
d_call: TRBD2; j_call: TRBJ2-7; clone_size: .; v_call: TRBV7-9; cdr3_aa: CASKPSGRNEQYF; cdr3_nt: TGTGCCAGCAAACCTAGCGGGAGAAACGAGCAGTACTTC
d_call: .; j_call: TRBJ2-2; clone_size: .; v_call: TRBV6-5; cdr3_aa: CASSYRAGNTGELFF; cdr3_nt: TGTGCCAGCAGTTATCGGGCGGGGAACACCGGGGAGCTGTTTTTT
d_call: TRBD1; j_call: TRBJ1-2; clone_size: once; v_call: TRBV7-9; cdr3_aa: CASSIGQGAGYTF; cdr3_nt: TGTGCCAGCAGCATAGGACAGGGGGCGGGCTACACCTTC
d_call: .; j_call: TRBJ1-4; clone_size: .; v_call: TRBV27; cdr3_aa: CASSSLGGTNEKLFF; cdr3_nt: TGTGCCAGCAGTTCCTTAGGGGGAACTAATGAAAAACTGTTTTTT
d_call: TRBD2; j_call: TRBJ2-3; clone_size: .; v_call: TRBV10-3; cdr3_aa: CAISDPGLSTDTQYF; cdr3_nt: TGTGCCATCAGTGATCCGGGACTAAGCACAGATACGCAGTATTTT
d_call: TRBD1; j_call: TRBJ1-2; clone_size: .; v_call: TRBV6-1; cdr3_aa: CASTPGGQGYHGYTF; cdr3_nt: TGTGCCAGCACCCCTGGGGGACAGGGTTATCATGGCTACACCTTC
d_call: TRBD1; j_call: TRBJ1-2; clone_size: .; v_call: TRBV7-9; cdr3_aa: CASSPRGGTALNYGYTF; cdr3_nt: TGTGCCAGCAGCCCTAGAGGGGGGACAGCTCTCAACTATGGCTACACCTTC
d_call: .; j_call: TRBJ2-3; clone_size: .; v_call: TRBV4-2; cdr3_aa: CASSQDPAPDTQYF; cdr3_nt: TGTGCCAGCAGCCAAGACCCAGCTCCGGATACGCAGTATTTT
d_call: .; j_call: TRBJ2-7; clone_size: once; v_call: TRBV11-2; cdr3_aa: CASSLDGGVSSYEQYF; cdr3_nt: TGTGCCAGCAGCTTAGATGGTGGGGTTAGCTCCTACGAGCAGTACTTC
d_call: .; j_call: TRBJ1-5; clone_size: once; v_call: TRBV5-8; cdr3_aa: CASSLVNSNQPQHF; cdr3_nt: TGTGCCAGCAGCTTGGTTAATAGCAATCAGCCCCAGCATTTT
d_call: .; j_call: TRBJ1-2; clone_size: medium-sized; v_call: TRBV16; cdr3_aa: CASSQSRQTPYGYTF; cdr3_nt: TGTGCCAGCAGCCAATCGCGCCAGACCCCCTATGGCTACACCTTC
d_call: TRBD2; j_call: TRBJ2-2; clone_size: once; v_call: TRBV5-1; cdr3_aa: CASSPLGSGRANGELFF; cdr3_nt: TGCGCCAGCAGCCCACTAGGTAGCGGGAGGGCCAACGGGGAGCTGTTTTTT
d_call: .; j_call: TRBJ2-2; clone_size: .; v_call: TRBV5-1; cdr3_aa: CASSLGHSNTGELFF; cdr3_nt: TGCGCCAGCAGCTTGGGGCACTCGAACACCGGGGAGCTGTTTTTT
d_call: TRBD2; j_call: TRBJ2-1; clone_size: .; v_call: TRBV11-3; cdr3_aa: CASSLEHTSGGVRNEQFF; cdr3_nt: TGTGCCAGCAGCTTAGAACATACTAGCGGGGGGGTGAGGAATGAGCAGTTCTTC